These T cell receptor beta chains were read from a single sample in a study of blood T cell repertoires in COVID-19. The assay was immunoSEQ multiplex PCR, and TCRdb's table has in-frame clones only and misses some. The sample carries about 280,000 clones, 70% to 90% recorded once. Sequencing used peripheral blood. The source is a man aged 18 to 29 with active or convalescent COVID-19. CDR3s include the opening cysteine and the closing phenylalanine or tryptophan. D genes are given only for firm matches. Size is stated for part of the rows, as once, few or many counts, or as a class when the clone is expanded.

>TRBV7-8|NA|NA|TRBJ2-4
TGTGCCAGCAGCCCGGGGCCCGAATCCGGGACACAGCTAGCCAAAAACATTCAGTACTTC
CASSPGPESGTQLAKNIQYF
>TRBV4-1|TRBD1|NA|TRBJ2-7
TGCGCCAGCAGCCAGTTTCCGGGACAGACCTACGAGCAGTACTTC
CASSQFPGQTYEQYF
>TRBV2|NA|NA|TRBJ1-5
TGTGCCAGTCTCCAGTTCCGCGGACTAAATCAGCCCCAGCATTTT
CASLQFRGLNQPQHF
>TRBV6-2/TRBV6-3|NA|NA|TRBJ1-2
TGTGCCAGCAGTTACCAAGAGGCCGGGAGTGGCTACACCTTC
CASSYQEAGSGYTF
>TRBV9|NA|NA|TRBJ1-4
TGTGCCAGCAGCGTAGGGGCACTCCTCTCACCTAATGAAAAACTGTTTTTT
CASSVGALLSPNEKLFF
>TRBV5-1|TRBD1|NA|TRBJ2-7
TGCGCCAGCAGCTTAGGACAGGGGGCTACCGGGCTTGTGGGCGAGCAGTACTTC
CASSLGQGATGLVGEQYF
>TRBV7-2|NA|NA|TRBJ2-1
TGTGCCAGCAGTTTTACCTTGGGGGGACCCCTCTACAATGAGCAGTTCTTC
CASSFTLGGPLYNEQFF
>TRBV3-1/TRBV3-2|NA|NA|TRBJ2-7
TGTGCCAGCAGCCAAGGAACAGGTACCTACGAGCAGTACTTC
CASSQGTGTYEQYF
>TRBV14|TRBD1|NA|TRBJ2-1
TGTGCCAGCAGCCAAGGCGGAGACAGGGGGCACAATGAGCAGTTCTTC
CASSQGGDRGHNEQFF
>TRBV9|NA|NA|TRBJ2-2
TGTGCCAGCAGCGTAAGCACGAGCACCGGGGAGCTGTTTTTT
CASSVSTSTGELFF
>TRBV21-1|NA|once|TRBJ2-3
TGTGCCAGCAGCAAATGCGGGTCGGGGACAGGGGACACAGATACGCAGTATTTT
CASSKCGSGTGDTDTQYF
>TRBV14|NA|NA|TRBJ1-6
TGTGCCAGCAGCAAAGAGGTCCGGGATAATTCACCCCTCCACTTT
CASSKEVRDNSPLHF
>TRBV12-5|TRBD1|NA|TRBJ1-1
TGTGCTAGTGGTTTGGTTGTCCTTTTCGCAGGGGGAGGAAGGACTGAAGCTTTCTTT
CASGLVVLFAGGGRTEAFF
>TRBV3-1/TRBV3-2|NA|NA|TRBJ2-5
TGTGCCAGCAGCCAAGAAGAGGTGCCAGGGGAAGAGACCCAGTACTTC
CASSQEEVPGEETQYF
>TRBV13|NA|NA|TRBJ2-7
TGTGCCAGCAGCTTAGGTGGGACTTCATACGAGCAGTACTTC
CASSLGGTSYEQYF
>TRBV18|NA|few|TRBJ1-5
TGTGCCAGCTCACCACGAGGAGGGGTGGGTGATCAGCCCCAGCATTTT
CASSPRGGVGDQPQHF
>TRBV19|NA|NA|TRBJ1-1
TGTGCCAGTACCTCGTCCGCGGGGGACACTGAAGCTTTCTTT
CASTSSAGDTEAFF
>TRBV6-2/TRBV6-3|NA|NA|TRBJ2-3
TGTGCCAGCAGTTACGGAGGGGGGGCTAAAGATACGCAGTATTTT
CASSYGGGAKDTQYF
>TRBV15|NA|NA|TRBJ2-7
TGTGCCACCAGCAGAGCCCCGACAGAAGCCTACGAGCAGTACTTC
CATSRAPTEAYEQYF
>TRBV25-1|NA|NA|TRBJ2-5
TGTGCCAGCAGTGGGGAGAACAGCCCGAACCCTCAAGAGACCCAGTACTTC
CASSGENSPNPQETQYF
>TRBV7-2|TRBD1|NA|TRBJ1-6
TGTGCCAGCAGTCGACAGGGTGAAGCACCCCTCCACTTT
CASSRQGEAPLHF
>TRBV27|TRBD2|NA|TRBJ2-2
TGTGCCAGCAGTTCGGGAGGGGCGGGCACCGGGGAGCTGTTTTTT
CASSSGGAGTGELFF
>TRBV28|NA|NA|TRBJ1-5
TGTGCCAGCAGTACAGGGATAAATCAGCCCCAGCATTTT
CASSTGINQPQHF
>TRBV9|NA|NA|TRBJ2-7
TGTGCCAGCAGTCCGCGGGCGGGCTCCTACGAGCAGTACTTC
CASSPRAGSYEQYF
>TRBV6-5|TRBD1|few|TRBJ2-1
TGTGCCAGCACGACAGGGTACTACAATGAGCAGTTCTTC
CASTTGYYNEQFF
>TRBV18|TRBD2|NA|TRBJ2-5
TGTGCCAGCTCACAATTGGGACTAGCGGGGATGGGACAAGAGACCCAGTACTTC
CASSQLGLAGMGQETQYF
>TRBV5-1|NA|NA|TRBJ1-2
TGCGCCAGCAGCTTGGCCGGGGGGGACTATGGCTACACCTTC
CASSLAGGDYGYTF
>TRBV7-8|NA|NA|TRBJ1-4
TGTGCCAGCAGCTCGACAGACGCAACTAATGAAAAACTGTTTTTT
CASSSTDATNEKLFF
>TRBV6-5|NA|once|TRBJ2-4
TGTGCCAGCAGTTACCCCAGGGTGCTCGGCAAAAACATTCAGTACTTC
CASSYPRVLGKNIQYF
>TRBV12-5|NA|NA|TRBJ2-7
TGTGCTAGTGGTTTGGGGGCCTCCTACGAGCAGTACTTC
CASGLGASYEQYF
>TRBV9|TRBD1|NA|TRBJ1-2
TGTGCCAGCGCCGGACAGGGCCTAGTGAGTGGCTACACCTTC
CASAGQGLVSGYTF
>TRBV29-1|NA|NA|TRBJ1-2
TGCAGCGTTGGGGTGCCGAGAGGTGGGCAGGGAAACTATGGCTACACCTTC
CSVGVPRGGQGNYGYTF
>TRBV5-1|NA|NA|TRBJ1-3
TGCGCCAGCAGCTTGGCTGGGCGCGGGGGCTCCACTGGAAACACCATATATTTT
CASSLAGRGGSTGNTIYF
>TRBV5-1|TRBD2|NA|TRBJ2-3
TGCGCCAGCAGCTACAGGACTAGTGGTGAAGATACGCAGTATTTT
CASSYRTSGEDTQYF
>TRBV10-3|TRBD1|NA|TRBJ2-7
TGTGCCATCACTGGGACAGGGGTAAATTACGAGCAGTACTTC
CAITGTGVNYEQYF
>TRBV5-6|TRBD2|NA|TRBJ2-1
TGTGCCAGCAGCTTGCCTGGCGGGGGAAGCAATGAGCAGTTCTTC
CASSLPGGGSNEQFF
>TRBV5-1|TRBD1|NA|TRBJ1-5
TGCGCCAGCAGCTTGGGACAGGGACCTCATCAGCCCCAGCATTTT
CASSLGQGPHQPQHF
>TRBV12-3/TRBV12-4|NA|few|TRBJ2-2
TGTGCCAGCAGTTTACAGGGTGGGGAGCTGTTTTTT
CASSLQGGELFF
>TRBV6-2/TRBV6-3|TRBD1|NA|TRBJ1-2
TGTGCCAGCAGTTACGTGGAGGGGACAGGGACGTTCTATGGCTACACCTTC
CASSYVEGTGTFYGYTF
>TRBV28|TRBD2|NA|TRBJ2-5
TGTGCCAGCAGTTTCGGGGGGGCCGAAGAGACCCAGTACTTC
CASSFGGAEETQYF
>TRBV6-1|TRBD2|NA|TRBJ2-7
TGTGCCAGCAGTGAACTAGCGGGGAGCTCCTACGAGCAGTACTTC
CASSELAGSSYEQYF
>TRBV18|NA|once|TRBJ1-1
TGTGCCAGCTCTCCCCCGGCAGGGTGGACTGAAGCTTTCTTT
CASSPPAGWTEAFF
>TRBV3-1/TRBV3-2|NA|NA|TRBJ2-7
TGTGCCAGCAGCGCCGACAGTCCAGGGACCTACGAGCAGTACTTC
CASSADSPGTYEQYF
>TRBV6-5|TRBD2|NA|TRBJ2-5
TGTGCCAGCAGTTCTGGGGACTATATTAGGGAGACCCAGTACTTC
CASSSGDYIRETQYF
>TRBV4-1|TRBD1|NA|TRBJ1-6
TGCGCCAGCAGCCGGGGACAGGGATCACCCCTCCACTTT
CASSRGQGSPLHF
>TRBV7-6|TRBD1|once|TRBJ1-6
TGTGCCAGCAGCGACCGGGACAGGGGTAATTCACCCCTCCACTTT
CASSDRDRGNSPLHF
>TRBV5-6|NA|NA|TRBJ1-2
TGTGCCAGCAGCGACCGGGACAAGCCCTATGGCTACACCTTC
CASSDRDKPYGYTF
>TRBV19|TRBD1|NA|TRBJ1-1
TGTGCCACCCCGGGACAGGGGATGATAGGCACTGAAGCTTTCTTT
CATPGQGMIGTEAFF
>TRBV10-3|NA|NA|TRBJ2-1
TGTGCCATCAGTGAGGCAGGGTCCTACAATGAGCAGTTCTTC
CAISEAGSYNEQFF
>TRBV12-5|NA|NA|TRBJ2-5
TGTGCTAGTGGTTTCGGACCAGGGTCCCAGTACTTC
CASGFGPGSQYF
>TRBV7-2|NA|NA|TRBJ1-2
TGTGCCAGCAGCTTATACGGACAAGCAAACTATGGCTACACCTTC
CASSLYGQANYGYTF
>TRBV6-5|NA|NA|TRBJ1-2
TGTGCCAGCAGTTACTCAGGTCGGGGATCCTATGGCTACACCTTC
CASSYSGRGSYGYTF
>TRBV10-3|TRBD1|NA|TRBJ2-3
TGTGCCTCGAGAGGGACAGGGGCTTCCGTTGATACGCAGTATTTT
CASRGTGASVDTQYF